Listed here are 19 T cell receptor beta chains from one sample, sequenced in a study of shared clonotypes between healthy human individuals. CD45RO-negative, CCR7-positively selected cells formed the naive CD8 fraction, excluding terminally differentiated effector memory CD45RA+ cells. Data came from immunoSEQ multiplex PCR; TCRdb stores just in-frame clones and leaves some out. Of some 2,000,000 clones listed, about 95% are singletons. Specimen: naive CD8+ T cells sorted from blood. The receptors were sampled from a man younger than 35 in good health.

This clone was detected a few times. This chain joins TRBV2 and TRBJ2-7, with D possibly called TRBD1 or TRBD2 (6 bases each). Looked up from germline, CDR1 is SNHLY and CDR2 is FYNNEI. The CDR3 has 15 residues. Trimming cost V 2 bases and J 2 bases, with 13 bases left between them. The CDR3 DNA reads as TGTGCCAGCAGTGAATCGGGGGCGATTCCCTACGAGCAGTACTTC. It yields the protein CASSESGAIPYEQYF. Looking up the rest from reference TRBV2 and TRBJ2-7 gives the full variable domain: EPEVTQTPSHQVTQMGQEVILRCVPISNHLYFYWYRQILGQKVEFLVSFYNNEISEKSEIFDDQFSVERPDGSNFTLKIRSTKLEDSAMYFCASSESGAIPYEQYFGPGTRLTVT.

This rearrangement joins TRBV4-3 to TRBJ1-1; D not certain. The germline CDR1 and CDR2 sequences are LGHNA and YSLEER. The ends were cut back, 1 base at V and 2 bases at J, with 8 bases in the middle. The CDR3 has 14 amino acids. The CDR3 bases are TGCGCCAGCAGCCAAGCGGGCAGTAACACTGAAGCTTTCTTT. Translation gives CASSQAGSNTEAFF.

This chain connects TRBV29-1 to TRBJ1-1; D is perhaps TRBD1 (5 bases). Germline-derived CDR1 and CDR2 are SQVTM and ANQGSEA. V lost 4 bases, J lost 1 base, and 13 bases lay in between. The CDR3 is made up of 14 amino acids. The CDR3 reads CSVGRDQGNTEAFF. The CDR3 coding sequence is TGCAGCGTTGGCCGAGACCAGGGGAACACTGAAGCTTTCTTT.

The CDR3 protein is CASSFGGNTANYGYTF. CDR3 coding DNA: TGTGCCAGCAGCTTCGGGGGGAACACAGCCAACTATGGCTACACCTTC. The rearrangement joins TRBV7-9 to TRBJ1-2; weak D call: TRBD1 (5 bases). Germline loops: CDR1 SEHNR, CDR2 FQNEAQ (reference sequence). The CDR3 has 16 amino acids. V lost 3 bases to trimming and J lost 2 bases, with 16 bases between them.

This clone has only one observation. V gene TRBV19 combines with J gene TRBJ2-2; 9 nucleotides align to TRBD1. This CDR3 region has 17 residues. J was trimmed by 4 bases and V by 6 bases; bases with no gene match: 12. Per germline, CDR1 LNHDA and CDR2 SQIVND (reference sequence). CDR3 bases: TGTGCCAGTAGGGTCTCGGGACAGGGTTTGGGCACCGGGGAGCTGTTTTTT. Translation: CASRVSGQGLGTGELFF.

Worth noting for this clone: The identical CDR3 is also encoded by other nucleotide sequences in the sample. The gene calls are TRBV5-6 and TRBJ2-1; 12 nucleotides match TRBD1. V trimming: 2 bases; J trimming: 3 bases; junction bases outside the gene matches: 3. Germline V gene data show CDR1 as SGHDT and CDR2 as YYEEEE. This CDR3 has 16 residues. The CDR3 reads CASSFGTGGSYNEQFF. CDR3 bases: TGTGCCAGCAGCTTCGGGACAGGGGGCAGCTACAATGAGCAGTTCTTC.

This chain connects TRBV6-5 to TRBJ2-3; D remains ambiguous. The CDR3 contains 13 residues. V gave up 4 bases and J gave up 6 bases, with 11 bases separating them. The germline gives CDR1 MNHEY, CDR2 SVGAGI. CDR3 nucleotides: TGTGCCAGCAGTTCCGCTCCCGTGGATACGCAGTATTTT. Translation gives CASSSAPVDTQYF.

The V and J genes are TRBV7-9 and TRBJ2-7; D unresolved. The CDR3 is 12 residues long. Germline CDR1 and CDR2: SEHNR and FQNEAQ (reference sequence). V lost 1 base and J lost 5, with 6 bases in between. DNA of the CDR3: TGTGCCAGCAGCTTAGACGGCAACGAGCAGTACTTC. This gives the protein CASSLDGNEQYF.

V gene TRBV28 combines with J gene TRBJ2-7; the match to TRBD1 covers 10 bases. Losses at the gene ends were 4 bases for V and 0 bases for J; bases not matched to a gene: 6. This CDR3 is built from 16 residues. Per germline, CDR1 MDHEN and CDR2 SYDVKM. This CDR3 reads CASSSGDRGYSYEQYF. In DNA, the CDR3 is TGTGCCAGCAGTTCGGGGGACAGGGGCTACTCCTACGAGCAGTACTTC.

The chain carries TRBV7-9 and TRBJ2-1; possible D gene TRBD2, 7 bases. Germline CDR1 is SEHNR and CDR2 is FQNEAQ (reference sequence). V was clipped by 1 base and J by 4 bases, with 11 bases between them. This CDR3 has 15 residues. CDR3 protein: CASSLGGGAYNEQFF. The CDR3 DNA reads as TGTGCCAGCAGCTTAGGTGGGGGGGCTTACAATGAGCAGTTCTTC.

This clone was picked up one time. This chain joins TRBV5-1 and TRBJ2-3; 7 nucleotides match TRBD1. V lost 4 bases and J lost 0; bases outside the gene matches: 5. This CDR3 region has 15 residues. Germline V gives CDR1 SGHRS, CDR2 YFSETQ. CDR3 loop: CASSPGGASTDTQYF. The CDR3 DNA is TGCGCCAGCAGCCCAGGGGGTGCTAGCACAGATACGCAGTATTTT.

This chain uses TRBV7-8 with TRBJ1-1; the D is unclear. V was shortened by 6 bases and J by 1 base, with 6 bases between the two germline ends. This CDR3 comprises 12 residues. Germline CDR1 is SGHVS and CDR2 is FQNEAQ. The CDR3 DNA is TGTGCCAGCAGAACGGAGAACACTGAAGCTTTCTTT. Protein: CASRTENTEAFF.

CDR3 amino acids: CASSQDFAGQGYGYTF. Written as DNA, the CDR3 is TGCGCCAGCAGCCAAGACTTTGCAGGGCAAGGCTATGGCTACACCTTC. The rearrangement links TRBV4-3 to TRBJ1-2, with D perhaps TRBD1 (5 bases). Germline lookup yields CDR1 LGHNA and CDR2 YSLEER. Trimming pared 0 bases from V and 4 bases from J, leaving 15 bases between. The CDR3 extends over 16 amino acids.

This clone occurred once. The chain couples TRBV27 to TRBJ2-3; TRBD2 might be the D (5 bases). The CDR3 sequence is 15 residues long. Deletions cut 2 bases from V and 5 bases from J, with 14 bases between. Germline loops: CDR1 MNHEY, CDR2 SMNVEV (reference sequence). The CDR3 reads CASSLRRSGRDTQYF. As DNA, the CDR3 is TGTGCCAGCAGTTTAAGACGAAGCGGCCGAGATACGCAGTATTTT.

The chain links TRBV7-9 to TRBJ1-1, with D tentatively TRBD1 (5 bases). Germline V gene lookup returns CDR1 SEHNR and CDR2 FQNEAQ (reference sequence). Trimming removed 5 bases at V and 0 bases at J, with 13 bases between. The CDR3 extends over 15 amino acids. Written as DNA, the CDR3 is TGTGCCAGCAGCGACCCCGAACAGGTGAACACTGAAGCTTTCTTT. Its translation is CASSDPEQVNTEAFF.

This chain links TRBV4-3 with TRBJ2-5, with 7 nucleotides matching TRBD2. V shed 0 bases, J shed 5 bases, and the junction held 12 bases outside the gene matches. The germline CDR1 and CDR2 sequences are LGHNA and YSLEER. CDR3 length: 17 residues. CDR3: CASSQEAASGVRETQYF. For the CDR3, the DNA is TGCGCCAGCAGCCAAGAGGCGGCTAGCGGAGTGCGCGAGACCCAGTACTTC.

This chain links TRBV7-2 with TRBJ2-7; no clear D. V lost 2 bases to trimming and J lost 4 bases, with 6 bases between them. This CDR3 spans 12 amino acids. The V gene's germline CDR1 is SGHTA and CDR2 FQGNSA. CDR3: CASSLTFYEQYF. CDR3 sequence (DNA): TGTGCCAGCAGCTTAACCTTTTACGAGCAGTACTTC.

The genes are TRBV10-1 and TRBJ2-7, with D perhaps TRBD2 (5 bases). This CDR3 is 16 amino acids long. Trimming stripped 5 bases from V and 0 bases from J, with 17 bases between. Germline V CDR1 and CDR2: WNHNN, SYGVQD (reference sequence). CDR3 sequence (DNA): TGCGCCAGCAGTCCAGCGGATTACACTAGCTCCTACGAGCAGTACTTC. This codes for CASSPADYTSSYEQYF.

This rearrangement joins TRBV5-6 to TRBJ1-5, with D unclear. CDR1 is SGHDT, CDR2 YYEEEE, per germline. The CDR3 has 15 residues. Trimming cost V 3 bases and J 7 bases, with 17 bases left between them. CDR3 nucleotides: TGTGCCAGCAGCTCGACCCTGGAAGCTGGCCAGCCCCAGCATTTT. Translation: CASSSTLEAGQPQHF.